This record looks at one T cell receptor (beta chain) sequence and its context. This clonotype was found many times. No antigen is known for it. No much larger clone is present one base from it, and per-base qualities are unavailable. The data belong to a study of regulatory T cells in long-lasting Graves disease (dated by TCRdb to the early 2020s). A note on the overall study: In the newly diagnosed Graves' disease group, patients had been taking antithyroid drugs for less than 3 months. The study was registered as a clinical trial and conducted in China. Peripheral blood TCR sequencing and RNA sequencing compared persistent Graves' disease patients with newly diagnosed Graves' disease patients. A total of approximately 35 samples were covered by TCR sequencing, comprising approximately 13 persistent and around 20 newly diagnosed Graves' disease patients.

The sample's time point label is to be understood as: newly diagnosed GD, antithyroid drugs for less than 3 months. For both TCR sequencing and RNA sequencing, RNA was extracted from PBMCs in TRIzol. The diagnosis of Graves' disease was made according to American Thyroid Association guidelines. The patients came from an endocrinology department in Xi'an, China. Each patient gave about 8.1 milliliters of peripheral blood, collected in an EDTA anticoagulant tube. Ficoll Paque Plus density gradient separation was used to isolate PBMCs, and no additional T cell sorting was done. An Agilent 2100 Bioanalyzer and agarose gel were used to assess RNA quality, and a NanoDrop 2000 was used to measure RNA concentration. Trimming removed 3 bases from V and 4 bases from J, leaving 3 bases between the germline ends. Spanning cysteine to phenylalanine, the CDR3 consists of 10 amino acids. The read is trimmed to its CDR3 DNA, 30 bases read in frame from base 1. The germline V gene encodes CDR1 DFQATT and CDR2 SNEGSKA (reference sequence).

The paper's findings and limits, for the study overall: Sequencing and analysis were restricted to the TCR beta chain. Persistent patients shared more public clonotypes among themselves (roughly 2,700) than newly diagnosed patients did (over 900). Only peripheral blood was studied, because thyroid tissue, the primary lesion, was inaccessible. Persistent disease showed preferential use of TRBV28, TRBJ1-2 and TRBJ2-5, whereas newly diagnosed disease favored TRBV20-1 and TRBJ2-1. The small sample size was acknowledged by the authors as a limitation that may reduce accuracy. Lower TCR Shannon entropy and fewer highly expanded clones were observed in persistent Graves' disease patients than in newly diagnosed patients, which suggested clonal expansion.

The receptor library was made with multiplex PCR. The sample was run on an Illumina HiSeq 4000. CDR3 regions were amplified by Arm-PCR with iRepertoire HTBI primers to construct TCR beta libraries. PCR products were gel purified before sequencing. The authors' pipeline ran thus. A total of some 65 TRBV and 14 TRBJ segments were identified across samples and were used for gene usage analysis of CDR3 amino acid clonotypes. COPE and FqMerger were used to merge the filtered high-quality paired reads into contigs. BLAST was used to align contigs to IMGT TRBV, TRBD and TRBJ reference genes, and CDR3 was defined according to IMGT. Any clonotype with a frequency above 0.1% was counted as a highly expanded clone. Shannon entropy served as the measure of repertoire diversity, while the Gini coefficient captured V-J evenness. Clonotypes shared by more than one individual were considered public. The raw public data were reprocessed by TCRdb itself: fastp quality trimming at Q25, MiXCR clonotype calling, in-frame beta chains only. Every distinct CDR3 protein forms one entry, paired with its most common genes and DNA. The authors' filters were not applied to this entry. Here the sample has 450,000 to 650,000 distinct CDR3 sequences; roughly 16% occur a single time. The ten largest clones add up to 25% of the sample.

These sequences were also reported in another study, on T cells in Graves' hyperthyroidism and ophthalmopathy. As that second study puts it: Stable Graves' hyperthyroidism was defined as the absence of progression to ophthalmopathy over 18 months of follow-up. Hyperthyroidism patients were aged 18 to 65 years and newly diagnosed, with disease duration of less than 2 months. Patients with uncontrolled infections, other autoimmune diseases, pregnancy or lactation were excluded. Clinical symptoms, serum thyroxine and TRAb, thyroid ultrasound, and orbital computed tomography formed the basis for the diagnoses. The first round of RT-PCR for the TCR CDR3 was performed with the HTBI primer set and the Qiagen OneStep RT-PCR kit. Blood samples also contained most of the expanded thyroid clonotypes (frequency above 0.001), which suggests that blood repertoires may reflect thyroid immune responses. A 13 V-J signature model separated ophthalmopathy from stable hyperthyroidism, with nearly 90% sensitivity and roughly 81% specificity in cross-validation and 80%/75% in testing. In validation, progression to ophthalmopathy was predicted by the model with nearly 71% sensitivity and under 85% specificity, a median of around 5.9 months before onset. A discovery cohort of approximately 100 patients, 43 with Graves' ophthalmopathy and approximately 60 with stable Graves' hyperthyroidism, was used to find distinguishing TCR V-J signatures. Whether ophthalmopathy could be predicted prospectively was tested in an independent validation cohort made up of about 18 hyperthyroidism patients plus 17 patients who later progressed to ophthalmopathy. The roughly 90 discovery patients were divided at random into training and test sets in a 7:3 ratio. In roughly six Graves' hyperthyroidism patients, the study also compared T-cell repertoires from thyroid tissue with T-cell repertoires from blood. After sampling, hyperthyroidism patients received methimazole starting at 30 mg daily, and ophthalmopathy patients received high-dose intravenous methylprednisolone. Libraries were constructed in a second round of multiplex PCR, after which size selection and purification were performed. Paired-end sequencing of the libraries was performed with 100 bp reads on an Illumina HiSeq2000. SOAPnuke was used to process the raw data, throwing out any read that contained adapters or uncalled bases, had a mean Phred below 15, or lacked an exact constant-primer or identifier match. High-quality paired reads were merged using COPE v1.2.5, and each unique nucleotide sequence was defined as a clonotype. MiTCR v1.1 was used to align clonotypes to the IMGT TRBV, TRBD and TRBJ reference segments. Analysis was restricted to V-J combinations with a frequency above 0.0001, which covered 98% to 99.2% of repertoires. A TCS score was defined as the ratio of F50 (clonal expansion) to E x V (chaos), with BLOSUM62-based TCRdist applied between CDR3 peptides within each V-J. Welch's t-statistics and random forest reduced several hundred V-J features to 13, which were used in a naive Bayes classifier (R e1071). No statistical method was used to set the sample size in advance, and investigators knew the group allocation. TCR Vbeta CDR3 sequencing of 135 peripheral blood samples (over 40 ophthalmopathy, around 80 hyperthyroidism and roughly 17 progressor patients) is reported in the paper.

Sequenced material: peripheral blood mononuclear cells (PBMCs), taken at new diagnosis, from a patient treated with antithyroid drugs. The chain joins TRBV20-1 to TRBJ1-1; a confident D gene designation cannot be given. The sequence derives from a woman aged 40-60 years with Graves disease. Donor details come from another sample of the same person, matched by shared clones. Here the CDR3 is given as CSASGTEAFF. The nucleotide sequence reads TGCAGTGCTAGCGGCACTGAAGCTTTCTTT.